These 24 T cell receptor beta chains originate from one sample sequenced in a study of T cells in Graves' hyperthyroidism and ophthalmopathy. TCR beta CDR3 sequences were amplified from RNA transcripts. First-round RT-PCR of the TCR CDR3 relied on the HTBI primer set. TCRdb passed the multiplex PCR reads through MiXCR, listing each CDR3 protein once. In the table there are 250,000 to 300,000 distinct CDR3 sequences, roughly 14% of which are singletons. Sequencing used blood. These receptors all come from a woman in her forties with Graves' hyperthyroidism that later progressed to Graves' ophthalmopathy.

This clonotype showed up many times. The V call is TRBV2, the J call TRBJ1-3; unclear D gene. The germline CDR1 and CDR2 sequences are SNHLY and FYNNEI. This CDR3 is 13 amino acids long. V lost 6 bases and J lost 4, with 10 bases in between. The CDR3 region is CASRGLRGNTIYF. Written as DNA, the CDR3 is TGTGCCAGCAGAGGGCTGCGGGGAAACACCATATATTTT.

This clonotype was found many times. DNA for the CDR3: TGCAGCGTTGAGGGAACCTTAGGAAACACCATATATTTT. This translates into CSVEGTLGNTIYF. The genes are TRBV29-1 and TRBJ1-3; D is undetermined. Germline V lookup: CDR1 SQVTM, CDR2 ANQGSEA. Trimming took 3 bases from V and 4 from J, leaving 10 bases between them. The CDR3 totals 13 residues.

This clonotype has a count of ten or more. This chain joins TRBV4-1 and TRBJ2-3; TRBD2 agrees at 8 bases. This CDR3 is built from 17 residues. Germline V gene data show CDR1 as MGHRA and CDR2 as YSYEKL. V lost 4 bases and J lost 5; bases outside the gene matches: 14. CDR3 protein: CASSPFGGAGDLDTQYF. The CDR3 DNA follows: TGCGCCAGCAGCCCCTTTGGTGGAGCGGGAGACCTAGATACGCAGTATTTT.

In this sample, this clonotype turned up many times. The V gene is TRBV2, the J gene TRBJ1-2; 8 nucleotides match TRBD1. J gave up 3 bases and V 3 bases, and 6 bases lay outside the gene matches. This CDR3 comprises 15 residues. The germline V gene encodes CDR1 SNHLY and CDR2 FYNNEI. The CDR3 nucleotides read TGTGCCAGCAGTGACTACAGGGGGGATGACTATGGCTACACCTTC. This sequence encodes CASSDYRGDDYGYTF. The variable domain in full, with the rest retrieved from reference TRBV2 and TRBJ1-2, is EPEVTQTPSHQVTQMGQEVILRCVPISNHLYFYWYRQILGQKVEFLVSFYNNEISEKSEIFDDQFSVERPDGSNFTLKIRSTKLEDSAMYFCASSDYRGDDYGYTFGSGTRLTVV.

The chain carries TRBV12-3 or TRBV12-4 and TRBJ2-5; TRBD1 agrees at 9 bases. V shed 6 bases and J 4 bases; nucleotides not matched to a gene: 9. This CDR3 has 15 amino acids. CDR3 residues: CASRRTGVERETQYF. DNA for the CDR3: TGTGCCAGCAGGCGGACAGGGGTGGAAAGAGAGACCCAGTACTTC.

The CDR3 nucleotides are TGTGCCAGCAGCTCAGGGATCTCCTACAATGAGCAGTTCTTC. Its translation is CASSSGISYNEQFF. The chain recombines TRBV11-2 with TRBJ2-1, with TRBD1 as a possible D gene (5 bases). In germline, CDR1 is SGHAT, CDR2 FQNNGV. The germline V and J ends were trimmed by 4 bases and 0 bases, with 7 bases remaining between them. The CDR3 loop spans 14 amino acids.

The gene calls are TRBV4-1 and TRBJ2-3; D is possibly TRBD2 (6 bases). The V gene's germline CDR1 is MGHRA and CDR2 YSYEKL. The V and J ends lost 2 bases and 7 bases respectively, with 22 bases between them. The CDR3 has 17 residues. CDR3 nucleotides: TGCGCCAGCAGCCAACTGGAGGGTAGTAGGGACCTGAATACGCAGTATTTT. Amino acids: CASSQLEGSRDLNTQYF.

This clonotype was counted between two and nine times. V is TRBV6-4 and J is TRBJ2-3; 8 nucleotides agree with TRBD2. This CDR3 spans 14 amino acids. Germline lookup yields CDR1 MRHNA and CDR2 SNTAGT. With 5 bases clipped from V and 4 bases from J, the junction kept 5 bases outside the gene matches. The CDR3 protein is CASSRTSRSDTQYF. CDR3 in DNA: TGTGCCAGCAGTAGGACTAGCAGATCAGATACGCAGTATTTT.

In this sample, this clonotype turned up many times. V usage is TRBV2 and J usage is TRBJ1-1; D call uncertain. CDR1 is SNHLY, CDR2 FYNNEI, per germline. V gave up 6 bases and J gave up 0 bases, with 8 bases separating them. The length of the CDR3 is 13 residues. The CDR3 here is CASSKTLNTEAFF. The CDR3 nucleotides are TGTGCCAGCAGCAAAACACTGAACACTGAAGCTTTCTTT.

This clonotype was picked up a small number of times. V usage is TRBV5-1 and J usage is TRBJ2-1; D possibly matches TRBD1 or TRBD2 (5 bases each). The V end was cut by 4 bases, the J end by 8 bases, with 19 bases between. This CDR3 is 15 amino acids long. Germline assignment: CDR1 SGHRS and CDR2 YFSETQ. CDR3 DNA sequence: TGCGCCAGCAGCCGACTCCGGGACCGAGTCGATGAGCAGTTCTTC. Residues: CASSRLRDRVDEQFF.

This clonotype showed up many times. CDR3 in DNA: TGTGCCAGCAGTTACGGGCTAGCGGGACAGGATACGCAGTATTTT. It codes for CASSYGLAGQDTQYF. The V and J genes are TRBV6-5 and TRBJ2-3; TRBD2 matches 9 bases. The CDR3 loop spans 15 amino acids. The V gene's germline CDR1 is MNHEY and CDR2 SVGAGI. Unmatched junction bases numbered 6, after V lost 2 bases and J lost 6 bases.

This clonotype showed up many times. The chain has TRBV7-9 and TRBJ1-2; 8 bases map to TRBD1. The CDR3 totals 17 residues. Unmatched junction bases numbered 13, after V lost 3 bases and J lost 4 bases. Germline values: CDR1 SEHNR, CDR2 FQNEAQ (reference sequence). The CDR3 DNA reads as TGTGCCAGCAGCTTTTTGCCTAGACAGGGGCGACTCTATGGCTACACCTTC. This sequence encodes CASSFLPRQGRLYGYTF.

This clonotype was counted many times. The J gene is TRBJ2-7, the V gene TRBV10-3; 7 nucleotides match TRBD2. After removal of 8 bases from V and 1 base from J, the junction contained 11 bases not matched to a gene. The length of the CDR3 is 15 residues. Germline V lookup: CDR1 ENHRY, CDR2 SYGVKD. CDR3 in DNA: TGTGCCATCGGCCCCAAACTAGCGCTTTCCTACGAGCAGTACTTC. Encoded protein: CAIGPKLALSYEQYF.

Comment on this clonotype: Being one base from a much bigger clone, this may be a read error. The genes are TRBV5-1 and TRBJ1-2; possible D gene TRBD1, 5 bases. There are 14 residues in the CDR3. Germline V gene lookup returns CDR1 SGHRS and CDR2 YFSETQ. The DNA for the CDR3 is TGCGCCGGCAGCTTGGCAGGGATATCTGATGGCTACACCTTC. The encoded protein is CAGSLAGISDGYTF.

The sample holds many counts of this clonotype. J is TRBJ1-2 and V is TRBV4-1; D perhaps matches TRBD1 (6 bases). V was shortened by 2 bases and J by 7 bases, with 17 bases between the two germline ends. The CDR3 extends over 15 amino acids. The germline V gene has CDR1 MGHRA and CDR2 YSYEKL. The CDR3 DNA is TGCGCCAGCAGCCAAAGGGTACCAGGGGTAGCTGGCTACACCTTC. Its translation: CASSQRVPGVAGYTF.

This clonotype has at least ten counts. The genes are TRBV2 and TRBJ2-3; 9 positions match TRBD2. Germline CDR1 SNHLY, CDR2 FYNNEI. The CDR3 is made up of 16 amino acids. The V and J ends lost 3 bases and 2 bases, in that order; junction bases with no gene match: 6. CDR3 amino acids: CASSDKGGRATDTQYF. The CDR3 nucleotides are TGTGCCAGCAGTGATAAGGGCGGGAGGGCCACAGATACGCAGTATTTT.

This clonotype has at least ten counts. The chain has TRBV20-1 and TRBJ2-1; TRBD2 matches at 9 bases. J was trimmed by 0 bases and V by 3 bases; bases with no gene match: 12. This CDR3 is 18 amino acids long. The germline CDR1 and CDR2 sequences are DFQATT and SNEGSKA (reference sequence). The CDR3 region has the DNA TGCAGTGCTAGGAAGGCGGGAGGGGGCGGGAGCTCCTACAATGAGCAGTTCTTC. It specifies CSARKAGGGGSSYNEQFF.

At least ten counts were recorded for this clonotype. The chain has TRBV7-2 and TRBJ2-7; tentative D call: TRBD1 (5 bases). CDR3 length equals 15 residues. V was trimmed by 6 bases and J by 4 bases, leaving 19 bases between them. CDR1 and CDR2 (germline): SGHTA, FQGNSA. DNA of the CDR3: TGTGCCAGCAGTCAAAGGGCAGGGTTTAAATACGAGCAGTACTTC. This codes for CASSQRAGFKYEQYF. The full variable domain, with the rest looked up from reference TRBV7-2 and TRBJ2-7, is GAGVSQSPSNKVTEKGKDVELRCDPISGHTALYWYRQSLGQGLEFLIYFQGNSAPDKSGLPSDRFSAERTGGSVSTLTIQRTQQEDSAVYLCASSQRAGFKYEQYFGPGTRLTVT.

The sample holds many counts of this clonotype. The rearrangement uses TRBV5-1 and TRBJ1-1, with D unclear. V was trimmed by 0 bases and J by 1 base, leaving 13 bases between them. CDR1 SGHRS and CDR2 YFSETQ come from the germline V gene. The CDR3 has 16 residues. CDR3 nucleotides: TGCGCCAGCAGCTTGGTATACGGGGTTACGAACACTGAAGCTTTCTTT. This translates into CASSLVYGVTNTEAFF.

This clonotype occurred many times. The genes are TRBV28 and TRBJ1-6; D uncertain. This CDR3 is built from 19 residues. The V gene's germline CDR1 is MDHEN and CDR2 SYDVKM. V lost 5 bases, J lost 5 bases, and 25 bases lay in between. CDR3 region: CASSPPALGGHRHNSPLHF. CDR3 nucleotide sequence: TGTGCCAGCAGTCCCCCGGCGTTGGGCGGCCACCGCCATAATTCACCCCTCCACTTT. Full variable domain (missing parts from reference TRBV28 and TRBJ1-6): DVKVTQSSRYLVKRTGEKVFLECVQDMDHENMFWYRQDPGLGLRLIYFSYDVKMKEKGDIPEGYSVSREKKERFSLILESASTNQTSMYLCASSPPALGGHRHNSPLHFGNGTRLTVT.

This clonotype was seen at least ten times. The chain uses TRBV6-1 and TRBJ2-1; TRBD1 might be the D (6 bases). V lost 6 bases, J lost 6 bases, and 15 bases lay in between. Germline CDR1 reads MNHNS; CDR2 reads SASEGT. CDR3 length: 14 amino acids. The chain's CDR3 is CASREPQGRNEQFF. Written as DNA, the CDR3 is TGTGCCAGCAGAGAACCTCAGGGGCGCAATGAGCAGTTCTTC.

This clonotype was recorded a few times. The CDR3 is CASSLEGQGNNSPLHF. DNA for the CDR3: TGTGCCAGCAGCTTGGAAGGACAGGGCAATAATTCACCCCTCCACTTT. The chain joins TRBV7-2 to TRBJ1-6, with 8 bases matching TRBD1. CDR1 and CDR2 from the germline V gene are SGHTA and FQGNSA. V trimming: 3 bases; J trimming: 5 bases; junction bases outside the gene matches: 6. CDR3 length: 16 residues.

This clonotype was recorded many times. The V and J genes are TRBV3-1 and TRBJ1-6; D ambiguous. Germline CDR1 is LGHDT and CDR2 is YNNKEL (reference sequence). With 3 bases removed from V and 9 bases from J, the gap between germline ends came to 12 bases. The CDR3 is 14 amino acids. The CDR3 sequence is CASSQLDRGSPLHF. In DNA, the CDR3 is TGTGCCAGCAGCCAGCTCGACCGGGGTTCACCCCTCCACTTT.

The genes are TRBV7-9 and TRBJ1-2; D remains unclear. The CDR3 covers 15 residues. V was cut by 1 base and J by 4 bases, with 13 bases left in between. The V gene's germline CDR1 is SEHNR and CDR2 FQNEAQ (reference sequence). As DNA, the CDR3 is TGTGCCAGCAGCTTAGTGGCGGATGCTTCCTATGGCTACACCTTC. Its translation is CASSLVADASYGYTF. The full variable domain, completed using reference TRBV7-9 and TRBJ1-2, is DTGVSQNPRHKITKRGQNVTFRCDPISEHNRLYWYRQTLGQGPEFLTYFQNEAQLEKSRLLSDRFSAERPKGSFSTLEIQRTEQGDSAMYLCASSLVADASYGYTFGSGTRLTVV.